The present entry profiles one TCR beta chain with its context. Here immunoSEQ multiplex PCR was the method, and the copy in TCRdb shows in-frame clones only, minus some. The sample lists a few hundred thousand clones, about 93% seen once, with 4.5% to 7% in the top ten. This sample was included in a study of brain T cells in children with intractable seizures. The V gene lost 4 bases and the J gene lost 4 bases, with 10 bases spanning the gap. The CDR3 totals 13 residues. Documented time point: blood from clinic visit 5 months post-surgery; TSC patient then seizure free. The receptor's source is a boy in the first two years of life with tuberous sclerosis and intractable seizures. The gene calls are TRBV12-3 or TRBV12-4 and TRBJ1-2; D might be TRBD1 (6 bases). The source material was peripheral blood, sampled approximately 5 months after surgery. The DNA of the CDR3 is TGTGCCAGCAGTTGGGGGCAGGGCTATGGCTACACCTTC. This codes for CASSWGQGYGYTF.